What follows describes a single T cell receptor beta chain. The target antigen is unknown. This sample was taken from a study of beta chain features in type 1 diabetes. The CDR3 spans 17 residues. V shed 4 bases and J shed 2 bases, with 19 bases lying between them. In germline, CDR1 is MNHEY, CDR2 SMNVEV (reference sequence). Study observations and caveats: Here, the possible influence of HLA type (on TCRB rearrangement) remained unresolved. In comparison with healthy donors, patients had naive, central memory and Treg TCRB repertoires that appeared more similar.

Sequenced material consisted of expressed TCRB transcripts (all of the isolated RNA was reverse transcribed). Using immunoSEQ multiplex PCR, the repertoire was profiled, and TCRdb retains in-frame clones only, with some absent. The repertoire holds 250,000 to 400,000 clones, with 14% as singletons. The chain uses TRBV27 and TRBJ2-3; weak D call: TRBD2 (6 bases). The receptor comes from a man aged 25 to 40 in good health. The sample comprised central memory CD4+ T cells from blood. CDR3 in amino acids: CASSSTRRGLYTDTQYF. DNA for the CDR3: TGTGCCAGCAGTTCTACCCGGAGGGGTCTTTACACAGATACGCAGTATTTT.